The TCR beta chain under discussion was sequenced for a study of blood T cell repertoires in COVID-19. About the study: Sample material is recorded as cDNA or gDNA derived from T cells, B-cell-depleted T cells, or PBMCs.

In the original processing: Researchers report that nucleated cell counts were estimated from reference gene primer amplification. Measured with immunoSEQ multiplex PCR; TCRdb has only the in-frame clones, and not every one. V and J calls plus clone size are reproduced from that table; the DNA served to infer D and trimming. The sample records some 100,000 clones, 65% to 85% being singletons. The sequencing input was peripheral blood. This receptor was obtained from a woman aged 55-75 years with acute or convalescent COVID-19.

DNA of the CDR3: TGTGCCAGCAGTGGGGGCGGCGGGGGGTTCACAGATACGCAGTATTTT. Translated: CASSGGGGGFTDTQYF. The rearrangement uses TRBV28 and TRBJ2-3; 8 bases align to TRBD2. The CDR3 runs to 16 residues. J lost 2 bases, V lost 5 bases, and 9 bases had no gene match. The germline CDR1 and CDR2 sequences are MDHEN and SYDVKM.